The clone carrying this TCR beta chain was picked up many times. Germline CDR1 is MNHEY and CDR2 is SVGEGT. The V and J ends lost 5 bases and 2 bases, in that order; junction bases with no gene match: 7. The CDR3 totals 16 residues. The data belong to a study of T-cell memory formation after mild COVID-19. TCRdb re-called the 5' RACE reads with MiXCR, one entry per CDR3 protein. The table records 150,000 to 200,000 distinct CDR3 sequences, 10% to 15% of them present only once. J is TRBJ2-3 and V is TRBV6-2 or TRBV6-3, with TRBD2 matching 10 bases. The clonotype comes from a man between 18 and 29 years old who had mild COVID-19 (a few samples of this study predate the infection). Cell type and time point are not known. Sample: PBMCs or a T cell subset sorted from them (not recorded which). This CDR3 is CASSPGTSVVTDTQYF. As DNA, the CDR3 is TGTGCCAGCAGTCCCGGGACTAGCGTCGTCACAGATACGCAGTATTTT.